The 19 T cell receptor beta chains below come from one sample, sequenced in a study of T cells after yellow fever vaccination. Via MiXCR, TCRdb re-called the 5' RACE reads, giving one row per CDR3 protein. The sample shows around 300,000 distinct CDR3 sequences, 4% to 5.5% of them seen only once. The specimen comprised PBMCs, sampled 15 days after the yellow fever booster vaccination. The receptors were sampled from a young man who received the YFV17D yellow fever vaccine.

This clonotype was counted many times. The chain uses TRBV6-5 and TRBJ2-3, with D hard to call. In germline, CDR1 is MNHEY, CDR2 SVGAGI. This CDR3 contains 16 residues. V was pared by 8 bases and J by 1 base, with 19 bases between. The CDR3 DNA sequence: TGTGCCAGCGAATACCGTAGGAGCGATGGCACAGATACGCAGTATTTT. It is translated as CASEYRRSDGTDTQYF.

The gene calls are TRBV20-1 and TRBJ2-1; D not certain. Trimming stripped 2 bases from V and 6 bases from J, with 11 bases between. Germline-derived CDR1 and CDR2 are DFQATT and SNEGSKA (reference sequence). The CDR3 loop spans 13 amino acids. CDR3 amino acids: CSARLGSGNEQFF. The DNA of the CDR3 is TGCAGTGCTAGATTGGGATCCGGCAATGAGCAGTTCTTC.

CDR3 bases: TGTGCCAGCAGTGGAGGGGCGTCCACCGGGGAGCTGTTTTTT. It encodes CASSGGASTGELFF. The chain carries TRBV2 and TRBJ2-2; D could derive from TRBD1 or TRBD2 (5 bases each). With 4 bases removed from V and 4 bases from J, the gap between germline ends came to 10 bases. The CDR3 has 14 residues. Germline lookup yields CDR1 SNHLY and CDR2 FYNNEI.

This clonotype was observed many times. The chain couples TRBV5-1 to TRBJ1-5; unclear D gene. The CDR3 covers 15 residues. V lost 0 bases, J lost 1 base, and 8 bases lay in between. The V gene's germline CDR1 is SGHRS and CDR2 YFSETQ. CDR3 bases: TGCGCCAGCAGCTTGGAAGGACCCAGCAATCAGCCCCAGCATTTT. It is translated as CASSLEGPSNQPQHF.

The chain couples TRBV4-3 to TRBJ2-1; D is possibly TRBD2 (6 bases). Germline-derived CDR1 and CDR2 are LGHNA and YSLEER. The CDR3 loop spans 16 amino acids. V was shortened by 1 base and J by 7 bases, with 17 bases between the two germline ends. CDR3 nucleotide sequence: TGCGCCAGCAGCCAAGCGGGGCAGACCGGGGGAAATGAGCAGTTCTTC. This gives the protein CASSQAGQTGGNEQFF.

This clonotype has ten or more counts. The chain is built from TRBV24-1 and TRBJ2-3; D remains ambiguous. Trimming pared 3 bases from V and 1 base from J, leaving 7 bases between. Germline V gene sequence: CDR1 KGHDR, CDR2 SFDVKD. The CDR3 is made up of 14 amino acids. The CDR3 spells CATSDVGGTDTQYF. The CDR3 DNA sequence: TGTGCCACCAGTGATGTTGGAGGCACAGATACGCAGTATTTT.

This chain uses TRBV4-3 with TRBJ1-2; maybe TRBD1 (5 bases). The CDR3 sequence is 14 residues long. V was trimmed by 3 bases and J by 9 bases, leaving 17 bases between them. Germline CDR1 reads LGHNA; CDR2 reads YSLEER. This chain's CDR3 is CASSQRGGSWSYTF. CDR3 nucleotides: TGCGCCAGCAGCCAGAGGGGAGGGTCCTGGAGCTACACCTTC.

This clonotype has a count of ten or more. The chain combines TRBV3-1 with TRBJ2-3; D is uncertain. Germline V CDR1 and CDR2: LGHDT, YNNKEL (reference sequence). The CDR3 contains 12 residues. V lost 8 bases and J lost 9, with 15 bases in between. The DNA of the CDR3 is TGTGCCAGCCAAGTACTTGGCGTGACGCAGTATTTT. As protein: CASQVLGVTQYF.

The J gene is TRBJ2-3, the V gene TRBV30, with 8 bases fitting TRBD2. Germline CDR1 and CDR2: GTSNPN and SVGIG (reference sequence). V trimming: 2 bases; J trimming: 3 bases; junction bases outside the gene matches: 13. This CDR3 is built from 17 residues. In DNA form, the CDR3 reads TGTGCCTGGAGTTCCCACCCGGGAGCGGGGGCGACAGATACGCAGTATTTT. Translating it yields CAWSSHPGAGATDTQYF.

This clonotype was recorded many times. The rearrangement joins TRBV27 to TRBJ1-5; 7 nucleotides line up with TRBD1. This CDR3 contains 14 residues. CDR1 and CDR2 (germline): MNHEY, SMNVEV (reference sequence). Trimming took 5 bases from V and 7 from J; bases not matched to a gene: 8. DNA for the CDR3: TGTGCCAGCAGTCTGACGACAGGGCCCCAGCCCCAGCATTTT. This translates into CASSLTTGPQPQHF.

The chain links TRBV18 to TRBJ2-7, with D perhaps TRBD1 or TRBD2 (5 bases each). The CDR3 is 13 amino acids. Germline CDR1 is KGHSH and CDR2 is LQKENI. Trimming removed 2 bases from V and 7 bases from J, with 12 bases in between. CDR3 sequence (DNA): TGTGCCAGCTCACCATCGGACACTAGGGAGCAGTACGTC. Amino acids: CASSPSDTREQYV.

To note about this clonotype: A much larger clone is a single base away; this may be a read error. This chain links TRBV29-1 with TRBJ1-1; D is uncertain. Germline lookup yields CDR1 SQVTM and CDR2 ANQGSEA. Between the trimmed V and J ends, which lost 5 bases and 3 bases, there was a span of 19 bases. CDR3 length: 15 amino acids. The CDR3, as DNA: TGCAGCGTTAGTCCGGGATGGGGTATGTACACTGAAGCTTTCTTT. Its protein product is CSVSPGWGMYTEAFF.

This clonotype was detected many times. The rearrangement links TRBV27 to TRBJ2-7; a possible D gene is TRBD1 (6 bases). Between the trimmed V and J ends, which lost 0 bases and 2 bases, there was a span of 14 bases. Germline-derived CDR1 and CDR2 are MNHEY and SMNVEV (reference sequence). This CDR3 contains 16 residues. As DNA, the CDR3 is TGTGCCAGCAGTTTATCGGCAGGACAGTCGGCCTACGAGCAGTACTTC. Residues: CASSLSAGQSAYEQYF.

The chain uses TRBV6-2 or TRBV6-3 and TRBJ1-1; perhaps TRBD1 as D (5 bases). Germline assignment: CDR1 MNHEY and CDR2 SVGEGT. Trimming removed 5 bases at V and 4 bases at J, with 11 bases between. CDR3 length equals 13 residues. This CDR3 reads CASSAPGSTEAFF. CDR3 in DNA: TGTGCCAGCAGTGCACCAGGGAGCACTGAAGCTTTCTTT.

The chain joins TRBV7-3 to TRBJ1-1; D may be TRBD1 (6 bases). Trimming cost V 6 bases and J 6 bases, with 17 bases left between them. From germline, CDR1 is SGHTA and CDR2 FQGTGA. The CDR3 consists of 14 residues. CDR3 residues: CASSTLGGQAEAFF. In DNA form, the CDR3 reads TGTGCCAGCAGTACACTCGGGGGGCAGGCTGAAGCTTTCTTT.

In its sample, this clonotype was seen many times. The CDR3 DNA reads as TGCGCCAGCAGCCAAGATCCTTCGACGGGCCTGAATGAAAAACTGTTTTTT. Encoded protein: CASSQDPSTGLNEKLFF. The V and J genes are TRBV4-1 and TRBJ1-4; no reliable D call. Germline lookup yields CDR1 MGHRA and CDR2 YSYEKL. The CDR3 runs 17 residues. Trimming took 0 bases from V and 5 from J, leaving 16 bases between them.

This clonotype has a count of ten or more. The chain employs TRBV20-1 and TRBJ2-7, with 11 bases fitting TRBD2. The junction had 11 bases not matched to a gene; V was cut back by 1 base and J by 3 bases. The germline gives CDR1 DFQATT, CDR2 SNEGSKA (reference sequence). The CDR3 runs to 17 residues. The CDR3 nucleotides are TGCAGTGCTAGAGCCCGCCGACTAGCGGGGAGAGGCTACGAGCAGTACTTC. Amino acid sequence: CSARARRLAGRGYEQYF.

The chain carries TRBV3-1 and TRBJ1-1, with D tentatively TRBD1 (5 bases). Germline CDR1 LGHDT, CDR2 YNNKEL (reference sequence). The CDR3 covers 15 residues. Trimming removed 1 base from V and 3 bases from J, with 12 bases in between. CDR3 sequence reads: CASSQVTGGDTEAFF. The CDR3 region has the DNA TGTGCCAGCAGCCAAGTGACCGGGGGGGACACTGAAGCTTTCTTT.

At least ten counts were recorded for this clonotype. V and J are TRBV28 and TRBJ1-1; no clear D. Trimming cost V 3 bases and J 8 bases, with 7 bases left between them. This CDR3 region has 11 residues. Per germline, CDR1 MDHEN and CDR2 SYDVKM. The CDR3 loop reads CASSLAYEAFF. CDR3 coding DNA: TGTGCCAGCAGTTTGGCATACGAAGCTTTCTTT.